These T cell receptor beta chains were read from a single sample in a study of post-analysis software for immune sequencing data. TCRdb analysed the PCR reads with MiXCR anew, one entry per CDR3 protein. The repertoire holds a few hundred thousand distinct CDR3 sequences, with about 38% as singletons. Material: blood. The receptor set was obtained from a girl between 5 and 17 years old with multiple sclerosis. Each CDR3 is given with its conserved first and last residue. Fields, in order: D gene, clone size, J gene, V gene, CDR3 DNA, CDR3 protein. The D gene is left open where the match is weak. Clone sizes are given selectively: once, few, many, or a class where the clone is expanded.

TRBD2 | - | TRBJ2-3 | TRBV6-1 | TGTGCCAGCTGCACCCGACTAGCTGTCGTGGATACGCAGTATTTT | CASCTRLAVVDTQYF
TRBD1 | - | TRBJ1-1 | TRBV5-1 | TGCGCCAGCAGCTTGGCGACAGGGGCGCACACTGAAGCTTTCTTT | CASSLATGAHTEAFF
- | once | TRBJ2-7 | TRBV5-1 | TGCGCCAGCAGCTCCGAGAGAGGCGAGCAGTACTTC | CASSSERGEQYF
TRBD1 | - | TRBJ1-1 | TRBV20-1 | TGCAGTGTTAGGGCCCCGGGACAGGGAAGAACTGAAGCTTTCTTT | CSVRAPGQGRTEAFF
- | once | TRBJ2-6 | TRBV7-9 | TGTGCCAGCAGCTTAGGAGCAGGTACCTCCTCTGGGGCCAACGTCCTGACTTTC | CASSLGAGTSSGANVLTF
- | many | TRBJ2-4 | TRBV6-1 | TGTGCCAGCATTGGTAGTGAAAACATTCAGTACTTC | CASIGSENIQYF
- | many | TRBJ2-3 | TRBV5-1 | TGCGCCAGCCGGGCTAGCGACACAGATACGCAGTATTTT | CASRASDTDTQYF
- | - | TRBJ1-1 | TRBV11-2 | TGTGCCAGCAGCTTAGCCCCGACAGCTGAAGCTTTCTTT | CASSLAPTAEAFF
TRBD1 | - | TRBJ1-2 | TRBV12-3/TRBV12-4 | TGTGCCAGCAGATGGACAGGGGGGACCGCTGGCTACACCTTC | CASRWTGGTAGYTF
TRBD2 | - | TRBJ2-5 | TRBV3-1 | TGTGCCAGCAGCCTGAGACTAACGGGGGGGGAGACCCAGTACTTC | CASSLRLTGGETQYF
TRBD2 | - | TRBJ2-1 | TRBV20-1 | TGCAGTGCTAGCGGGAGGGACTCCTACAATGAGCAGTTCTTC | CSASGRDSYNEQFF
- | many | TRBJ2-1 | TRBV12-3/TRBV12-4 | TGTGCCAGCAGTCCACAGCCGGTAGCGCCCCGCCGGAGCTCCTACAATGAGCAGTTCTTC | CASSPQPVAPRRSSYNEQFF